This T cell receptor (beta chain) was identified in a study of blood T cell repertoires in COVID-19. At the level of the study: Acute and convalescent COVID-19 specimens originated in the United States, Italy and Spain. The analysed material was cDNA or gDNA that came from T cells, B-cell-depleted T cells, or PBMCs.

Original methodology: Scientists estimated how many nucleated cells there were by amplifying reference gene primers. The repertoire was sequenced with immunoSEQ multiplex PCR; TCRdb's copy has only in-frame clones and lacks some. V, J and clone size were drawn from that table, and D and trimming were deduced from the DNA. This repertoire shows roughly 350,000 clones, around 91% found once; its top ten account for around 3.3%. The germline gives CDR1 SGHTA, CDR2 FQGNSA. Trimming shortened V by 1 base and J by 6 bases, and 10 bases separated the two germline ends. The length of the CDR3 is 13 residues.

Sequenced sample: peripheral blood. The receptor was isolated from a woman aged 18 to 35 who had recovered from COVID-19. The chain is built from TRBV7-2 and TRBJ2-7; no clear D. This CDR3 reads CASSLDSLGEQYV. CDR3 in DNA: TGTGCCAGCAGCTTAGACAGCTTGGGCGAGCAGTACGTC.